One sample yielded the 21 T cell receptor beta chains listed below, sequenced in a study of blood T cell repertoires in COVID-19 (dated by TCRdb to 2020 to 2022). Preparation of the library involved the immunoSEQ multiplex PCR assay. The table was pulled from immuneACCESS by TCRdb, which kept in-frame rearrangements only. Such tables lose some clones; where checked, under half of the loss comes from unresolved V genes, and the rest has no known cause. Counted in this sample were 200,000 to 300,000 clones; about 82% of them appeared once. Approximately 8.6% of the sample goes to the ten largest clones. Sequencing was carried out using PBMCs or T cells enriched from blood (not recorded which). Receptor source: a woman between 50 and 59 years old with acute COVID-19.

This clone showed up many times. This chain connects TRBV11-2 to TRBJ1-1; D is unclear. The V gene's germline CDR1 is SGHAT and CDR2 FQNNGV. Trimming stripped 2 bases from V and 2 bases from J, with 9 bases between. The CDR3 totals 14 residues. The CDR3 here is CASSLRGFNTEAFF. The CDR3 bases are TGTGCCAGCAGCTTACGCGGGTTCAACACTGAAGCTTTCTTT.

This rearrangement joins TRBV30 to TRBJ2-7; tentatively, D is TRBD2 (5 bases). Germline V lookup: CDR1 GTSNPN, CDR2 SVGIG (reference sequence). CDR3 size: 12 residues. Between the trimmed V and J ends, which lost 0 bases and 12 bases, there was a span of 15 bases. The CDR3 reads CAWSVLERRRYF. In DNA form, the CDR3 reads TGTGCCTGGAGTGTTTTGGAGAGGAGGCGGTACTTC.

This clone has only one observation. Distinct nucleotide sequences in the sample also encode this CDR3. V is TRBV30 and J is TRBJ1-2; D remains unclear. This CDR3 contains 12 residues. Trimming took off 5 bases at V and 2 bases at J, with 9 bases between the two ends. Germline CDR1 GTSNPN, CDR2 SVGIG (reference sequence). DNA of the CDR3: TGTGCCTGGGCTGGCTCCAACTATGGCTACACCTTC. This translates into CAWAGSNYGYTF.

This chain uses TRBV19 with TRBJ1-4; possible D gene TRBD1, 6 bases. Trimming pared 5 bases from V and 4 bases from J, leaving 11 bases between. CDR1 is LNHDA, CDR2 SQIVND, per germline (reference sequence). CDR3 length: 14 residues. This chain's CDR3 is CASSPQGYNEKLFF. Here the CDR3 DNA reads TGTGCCAGTAGTCCCCAGGGGTATAATGAAAAACTGTTTTTT. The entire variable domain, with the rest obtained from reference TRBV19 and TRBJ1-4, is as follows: DGGITQSPKYLFRKEGQNVTLSCEQNLNHDAMYWYRQDPGQGLRLIYYSQIVNDFQKGDIAEGYSVSREKKESFPLTVTSAQKNPTAFYLCASSPQGYNEKLFFGSGTQLSVL.

Here the CDR3 reads CASSLDRGPGETQYF. The CDR3 nucleotides are TGTGCCAGCAGCTTGGACAGGGGCCCCGGGGAGACCCAGTACTTC. V and J are TRBV11-2 and TRBJ2-5; 9 bases agree with TRBD1. The V gene's germline CDR1 is SGHAT and CDR2 FQNNGV. This CDR3 comprises 15 residues. V shed 3 bases and J 5 bases; nucleotides not matched to a gene: 7. The whole variable domain, remainder taken from reference TRBV11-2 and TRBJ2-5, is EAGVAQSPRYKIIEKRQSVAFWCNPISGHATLYWYQQILGQGPKLLIQFQNNGVVDDSQLPKDRFSAERLKGVDSTLKIQPAKLEDSAVYLCASSLDRGPGETQYFGPGTRLLVL.

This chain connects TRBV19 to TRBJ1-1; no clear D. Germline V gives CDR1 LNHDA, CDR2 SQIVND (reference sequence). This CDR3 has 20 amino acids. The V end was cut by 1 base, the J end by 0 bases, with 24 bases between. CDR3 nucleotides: TGTGCCAGTAGTATAGGCCTTTTTGGGCTGGGTTTCGGAATGAACACTGAAGCTTTCTTT. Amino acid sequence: CASSIGLFGLGFGMNTEAFF.

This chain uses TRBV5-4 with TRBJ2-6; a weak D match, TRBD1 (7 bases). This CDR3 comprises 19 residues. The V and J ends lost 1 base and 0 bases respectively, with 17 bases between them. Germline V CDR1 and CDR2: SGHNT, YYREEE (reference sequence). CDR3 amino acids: CASSLSQGGPPSGANVLTF. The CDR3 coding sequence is TGTGCCAGCAGCTTGTCCCAGGGGGGCCCGCCCTCTGGGGCCAACGTCCTGACTTTC.

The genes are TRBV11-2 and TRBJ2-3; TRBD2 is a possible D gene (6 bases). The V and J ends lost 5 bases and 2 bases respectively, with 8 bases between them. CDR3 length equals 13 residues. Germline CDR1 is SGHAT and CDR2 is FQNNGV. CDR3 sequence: CASSRDSTDTQYF. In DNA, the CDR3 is TGTGCCAGCAGCCGGGACTCCACAGATACGCAGTATTTT.

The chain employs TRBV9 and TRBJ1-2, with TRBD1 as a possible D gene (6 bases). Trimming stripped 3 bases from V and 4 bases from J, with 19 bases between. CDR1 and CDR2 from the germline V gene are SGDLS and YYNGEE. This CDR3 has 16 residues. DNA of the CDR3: TGTGCCAGCAGCGGCGGAAGAACAGGGCTGGCCTATGGCTACACCTTC. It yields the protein CASSGGRTGLAYGYTF.

The CDR3 DNA sequence: TGTGCCAGTAGTCCCCGACAGGGATCCGCCACTGAAGCTTTCTTT. As protein: CASSPRQGSATEAFF. The chain links TRBV19 to TRBJ1-1; 7 nucleotides match TRBD1. This CDR3 spans 15 amino acids. Germline V gene lookup returns CDR1 LNHDA and CDR2 SQIVND (reference sequence). V shed 5 bases, J shed 4 bases, and the junction held 10 bases outside the gene matches.

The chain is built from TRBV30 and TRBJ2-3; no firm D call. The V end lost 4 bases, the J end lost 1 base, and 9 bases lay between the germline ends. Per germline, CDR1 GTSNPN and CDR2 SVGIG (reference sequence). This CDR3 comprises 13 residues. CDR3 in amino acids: CAWNPQGTDTQYF. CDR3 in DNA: TGTGCCTGGAATCCGCAGGGCACAGATACGCAGTATTTT.

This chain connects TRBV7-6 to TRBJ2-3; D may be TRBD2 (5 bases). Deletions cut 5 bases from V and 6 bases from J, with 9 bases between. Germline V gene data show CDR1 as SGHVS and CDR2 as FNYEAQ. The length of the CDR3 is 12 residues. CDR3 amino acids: CASSRSGDTQYF. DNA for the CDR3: TGTGCCAGCAGCCGTTCGGGGGATACGCAGTATTTT.

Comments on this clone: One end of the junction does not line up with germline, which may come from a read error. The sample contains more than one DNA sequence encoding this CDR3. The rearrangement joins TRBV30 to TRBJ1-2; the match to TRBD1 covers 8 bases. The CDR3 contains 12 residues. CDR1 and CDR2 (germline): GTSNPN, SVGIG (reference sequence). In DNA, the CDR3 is TGCGCCTGGAGTCAAGGGACAGGTGGCTACACCTTC. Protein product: CAWSQGTGGYTF.

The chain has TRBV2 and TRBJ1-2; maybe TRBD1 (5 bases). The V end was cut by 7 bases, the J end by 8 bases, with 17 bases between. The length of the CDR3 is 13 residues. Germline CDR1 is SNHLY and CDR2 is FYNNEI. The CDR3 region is CASNRGLLQGYTF. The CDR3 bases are TGTGCCAGCAACCGGGGACTATTACAAGGCTACACCTTC.

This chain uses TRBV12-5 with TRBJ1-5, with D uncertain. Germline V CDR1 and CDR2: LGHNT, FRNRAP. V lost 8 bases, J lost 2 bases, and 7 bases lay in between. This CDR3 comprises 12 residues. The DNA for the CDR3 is TGTGCTAGTAGCGGGGGCAATCAGCCCCAGCATTTT. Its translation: CASSGGNQPQHF.

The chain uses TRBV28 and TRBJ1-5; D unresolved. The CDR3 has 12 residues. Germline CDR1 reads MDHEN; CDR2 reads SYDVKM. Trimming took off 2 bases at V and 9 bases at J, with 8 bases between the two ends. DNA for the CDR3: TGTGCCAGCAGTTTAGAGGGCTTGCCCCAGCATTTT. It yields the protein CASSLEGLPQHF. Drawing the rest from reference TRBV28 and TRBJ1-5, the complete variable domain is DVKVTQSSRYLVKRTGEKVFLECVQDMDHENMFWYRQDPGLGLRLIYFSYDVKMKEKGDIPEGYSVSREKKERFSLILESASTNQTSMYLCASSLEGLPQHFGDGTRLSIL.

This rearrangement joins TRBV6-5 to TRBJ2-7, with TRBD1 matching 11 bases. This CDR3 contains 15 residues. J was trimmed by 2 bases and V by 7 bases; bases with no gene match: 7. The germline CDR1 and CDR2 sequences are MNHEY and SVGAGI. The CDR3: CASTTRGQGAYEQYF. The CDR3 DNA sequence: TGTGCCAGCACCACAAGGGGACAGGGGGCCTACGAGCAGTACTTC.

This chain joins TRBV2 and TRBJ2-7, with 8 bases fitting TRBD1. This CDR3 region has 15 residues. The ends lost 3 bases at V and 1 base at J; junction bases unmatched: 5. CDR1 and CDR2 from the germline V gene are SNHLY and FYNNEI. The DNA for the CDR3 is TGTGCCAGCAGTGAGATCAGGGGGCGATCCTACGAGCAGTACTTC. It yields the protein CASSEIRGRSYEQYF. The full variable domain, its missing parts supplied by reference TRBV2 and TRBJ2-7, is EPEVTQTPSHQVTQMGQEVILRCVPISNHLYFYWYRQILGQKVEFLVSFYNNEISEKSEIFDDQFSVERPDGSNFTLKIRSTKLEDSAMYFCASSEIRGRSYEQYFGPGTRLTVT.

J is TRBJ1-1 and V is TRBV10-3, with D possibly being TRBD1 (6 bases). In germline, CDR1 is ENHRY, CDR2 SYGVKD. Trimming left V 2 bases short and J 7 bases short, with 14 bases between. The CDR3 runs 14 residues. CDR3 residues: CAISEKDSNVEAFF. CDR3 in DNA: TGTGCCATCAGTGAGAAGGACAGTAACGTTGAAGCTTTCTTT.

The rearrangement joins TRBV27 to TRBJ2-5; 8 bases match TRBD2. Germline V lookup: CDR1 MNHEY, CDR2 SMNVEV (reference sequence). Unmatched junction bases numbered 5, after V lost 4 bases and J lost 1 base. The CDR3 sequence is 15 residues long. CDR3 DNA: TGTGCCAGCAGTTCCTTCGGACTAGCCCAAGAGACCCAGTACTTC. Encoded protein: CASSSFGLAQETQYF.

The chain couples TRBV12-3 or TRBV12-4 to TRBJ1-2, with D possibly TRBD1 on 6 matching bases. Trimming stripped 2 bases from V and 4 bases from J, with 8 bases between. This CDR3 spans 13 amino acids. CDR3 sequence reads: CASSLTGSYGYTF. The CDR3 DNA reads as TGTGCCAGCAGTTTAACAGGGAGCTATGGCTACACCTTC.